What follows are 3 T cell receptor beta chains derived from one specimen sequenced in a study of radiation and T cells in renal cell carcinoma. As for time point: blood 4 weeks post-SBRT, at nephrectomy. Treatment described: 15 Gy SBRT to primary tumor, nephrectomy 4 weeks later. Clones were read by immunoSEQ multiplex PCR, and TCRdb kept only the in-frame ones, dropping some. This sample has approximately 83,000 clones, with 70% to 90% found just once. The material was blood, obtained from a patient whose treatment included radiotherapy and nephrectomy. Receptors were obtained from a man aged 50-60 years with renal cell carcinoma.

The gene calls are TRBV12-5 and TRBJ1-2; D remains unclear. Trimming cost V 7 bases and J 8 bases, with 14 bases left between them. CDR3 length equals 12 residues. Germline V CDR1 and CDR2: LGHNT, FRNRAP. The CDR3 protein is CASARLLGGYTF. CDR3 DNA: TGTGCTAGTGCCCGACTATTAGGAGGCTACACCTTC. Full variable domain (rest looked up from reference TRBV12-5 and TRBJ1-2): DARVTQTPRHKVTEMGQEVTMRCQPILGHNTVFWYRQTMMQGLELLAYFRNRAPLDDSGMPKDRFSAEMPDATLATLKIQPSEPRDSAVYFCASARLLGGYTFGSGTRLTVV.

This clone was observed a few times. This chain connects TRBV5-1 to TRBJ2-3; no firm D call. Germline V gene lookup returns CDR1 SGHRS and CDR2 YFSETQ. This CDR3 region has 14 residues. V gave up 7 bases and J gave up 2 bases, with 14 bases separating them. DNA for the CDR3: TGCGCCAGCCGCGCTCAATCATACACAGATACGCAGTATTTT. This sequence encodes CASRAQSYTDTQYF.

This clone appeared once. The chain couples TRBV11-2 to TRBJ2-5, with D possibly being TRBD1 (6 bases). Germline V gene sequence: CDR1 SGHAT, CDR2 FQNNGV. Trimming left V 5 bases short and J 2 bases short, with 9 bases between. The CDR3 is made up of 13 amino acids. CDR3 protein: CASSQGQQETQYF. The DNA of the CDR3 is TGTGCCAGCAGCCAAGGACAGCAAGAGACCCAGTACTTC.